This T cell receptor beta chain was obtained from a study of T cell changes during pregnancy in multiple sclerosis. The CDR3 totals 13 residues. CDR1 is MNHEY and CDR2 is SMNVEV in the germline V gene (reference sequence). V was shortened by 0 bases and J by 3 bases, with 3 bases between the two germline ends. Here immunoSEQ multiplex PCR was the method, and the copy in TCRdb shows in-frame clones only, minus some. The table shows approximately 18,000 clones, with about 89% occurring only once. This chain connects TRBV27 to TRBJ2-1; D gene unclear. Sequencing used CD8+ T cells from peripheral blood mononuclear cells, obtained in the third trimester of pregnancy. The source is a female donor in good health, enrolled as a control in a pregnancy study. The CDR3 reads CASSLSNYNEQFF. CDR3 nucleotides: TGTGCCAGCAGTTTATCTAACTACAATGAGCAGTTCTTC.